This passage covers 2 T cell receptor beta chains from one sample sequenced in a study of T cell responses to AZD1222 COVID-19 vaccine. Sequencing was performed with immunoSEQ multiplex PCR; in TCRdb, only in-frame clones are kept and a portion is missing. The table includes some 58,000 clones, more than 75% detected once. The sample consisted of peripheral blood, taken 28 days after the second AZD1222 dose. Receptors originate from an adult who received the AZD1222 COVID-19 vaccine.

J is TRBJ2-7 and V is TRBV24-1; 7 nucleotides agree with TRBD1. The CDR3 length is 14 residues. The germline V gene has CDR1 KGHDR and CDR2 SFDVKD. With V trimmed by 5 bases and J by 1 base, 4 bases remained unmatched. The CDR3 DNA follows: TGTGCCACCAGTGCTAGGGACAGTTCCTACGAGCAGTACTTC. It specifies CATSARDSSYEQYF.

The chain recombines TRBV28 with TRBJ1-2; D not resolved. V was pared by 5 bases and J by 2 bases, with 6 bases between. This CDR3 comprises 12 residues. Germline values: CDR1 MDHEN, CDR2 SYDVKM. The CDR3 spells CASSNPNYGYTF. Here the CDR3 DNA reads TGTGCCAGCAGTAATCCCAACTATGGCTACACCTTC.